Following are 7 T cell receptor beta chains from one sample sequenced in a study of T cell changes during pregnancy in multiple sclerosis. Assay used: immunoSEQ multiplex PCR; TCRdb lists only in-frame clones, some missing. This sample has approximately 64,000 clones; 90% occur once, and the top ten carry approximately 2.3%. The sample in question was peripheral blood, obtained in the second trimester of pregnancy. These receptors came from a female donor in good health, enrolled as a control in a pregnancy study.

The V call is TRBV19, the J call TRBJ2-1, with a possible D match to TRBD2 (6 bases). This CDR3 contains 15 residues. V dropped 5 bases and J dropped 6 bases, with 17 bases sitting between them. Germline V gene data show CDR1 as LNHDA and CDR2 as SQIVND (reference sequence). CDR3 residues: CASSYGLRSFNEQFF. The DNA of the CDR3 is TGTGCCAGTAGTTACGGACTAAGGTCTTTCAATGAGCAGTTCTTC. The full variable domain, rest sourced from reference TRBV19 and TRBJ2-1, is DGGITQSPKYLFRKEGQNVTLSCEQNLNHDAMYWYRQDPGQGLRLIYYSQIVNDFQKGDIAEGYSVSREKKESFPLTVTSAQKNPTAFYLCASSYGLRSFNEQFFGPGTRLTVL.

This clone was counted a single time. The chain couples TRBV18 to TRBJ2-7; a possible D gene is TRBD1 (5 bases). The CDR3 consists of 13 residues. CDR1 and CDR2 (germline): KGHSH, LQKENI. Deletions cut 6 bases from V and 3 bases from J, with 12 bases between. CDR3 region: CASSTTQGYEQYF. DNA of the CDR3: TGTGCCAGCTCCACAACGCAGGGCTACGAGCAGTACTTC.

The table lists this clone with a count of one. The V call is TRBV5-6, the J call TRBJ1-1, with 7 nucleotides matching TRBD1. CDR3 length: 15 residues. V lost 4 bases to trimming and J lost 4 bases; unmatched junction nucleotides: 10. Germline V gene sequence: CDR1 SGHDT, CDR2 YYEEEE. DNA for the CDR3: TGTGCCAGCAGCCCGTTAGACAGGGTAATCACTGAAGCTTTCTTT. Its translation: CASSPLDRVITEAFF.

The chain has TRBV7-2 and TRBJ2-3, with TRBD2 identical over 8 bases. Trimming at V came to 5 bases and at J to 0 bases, leaving 13 bases not matched to a gene. Germline V gene sequence: CDR1 SGHTA, CDR2 FQGNSA. This CDR3 comprises 18 residues. DNA for the CDR3: TGTGCCAGCAGCCCACCCCCGGGCGGGGGGCTGAGCACAGATACGCAGTATTTT. It encodes CASSPPPGGGLSTDTQYF.

The chain combines TRBV2 with TRBJ2-1; D may be TRBD2 (5 bases). V was cut by 7 bases and J by 10 bases, with 14 bases left in between. Germline CDR1 is SNHLY and CDR2 is FYNNEI. The CDR3 consists of 12 residues. The CDR3: CASTKNPGEQFF. The CDR3 bases are TGTGCCAGCACCAAAAACCCGGGAGAGCAGTTCTTC.

CDR3 amino acids: CAWSTDRKHSPLHF. The CDR3 nucleotides read TGTGCCTGGAGCACCGACAGAAAGCATTCACCCCTCCACTTT. The rearrangement uses TRBV30 and TRBJ1-6; D might be TRBD1 (5 bases). CDR1 GTSNPN and CDR2 SVGIG come from the germline V gene (reference sequence). The V end lost 3 bases, the J end lost 8 bases, and 14 bases lay between the germline ends. The CDR3 length is 14 residues.

V and J are TRBV5-8 and TRBJ1-2; D uncertain. There are 14 residues in the CDR3. The V gene's germline CDR1 is SGHTS and CDR2 YDEGEE. The V and J ends lost 4 bases and 8 bases respectively, with 18 bases between them. The CDR3 DNA sequence: TGTGCCAGCAGCCTAGGAGCGGGGTCGGGAGGCTACACCTTC. Its protein product is CASSLGAGSGGYTF. Full variable domain (outside the CDR3, taken from reference TRBV5-8 and TRBJ1-2): EAGVTQSPTHLIKTRGQQATLRCSPISGHTSVYWYQQALGLGLQFLLWYDEGEERNRGNFPPRFSGRQFPNYSSELNVNALELEDSALYLCASSLGAGSGGYTFGSGTRLTVV.